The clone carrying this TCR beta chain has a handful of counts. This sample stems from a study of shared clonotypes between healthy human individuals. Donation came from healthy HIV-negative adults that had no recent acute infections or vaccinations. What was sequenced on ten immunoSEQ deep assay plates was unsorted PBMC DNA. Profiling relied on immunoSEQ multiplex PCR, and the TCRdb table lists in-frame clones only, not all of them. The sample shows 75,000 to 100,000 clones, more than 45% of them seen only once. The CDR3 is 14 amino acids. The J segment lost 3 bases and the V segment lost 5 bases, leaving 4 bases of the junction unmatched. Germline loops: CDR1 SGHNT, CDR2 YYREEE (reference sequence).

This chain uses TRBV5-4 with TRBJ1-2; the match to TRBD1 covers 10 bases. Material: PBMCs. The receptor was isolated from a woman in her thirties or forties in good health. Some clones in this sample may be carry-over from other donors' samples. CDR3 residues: CASRSDRGYYGYTF. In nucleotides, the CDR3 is TGTGCCAGCAGGTCGGACAGGGGGTACTATGGCTACACCTTC.